This T cell receptor (beta chain) was sequenced during a study of blood T cells in healthy people across ages. A second PCR, run for about 7 to 11 cycles, used a sample-barcoded 5' primer plus a J-beta primer mix. TCRdb called the 5' RACE reads again in MiXCR, with one record for every CDR3 protein. The sample holds about 1,500,000 distinct CDR3 sequences; 28% are singletons and the top ten take less than 9.5%. With 2 bases removed from V and 0 bases from J, the gap between germline ends came to 15 bases. The germline gives CDR1 SGDLS, CDR2 YYNGEE. The CDR3 has 16 amino acids. The chain uses TRBV9 and TRBJ2-7, with a tentative D call TRBD2 (7 bases). The sample comprised blood. This clonotype originated in a woman between 25 and 40 years old in good health. In nucleotides, the CDR3 is TGTGCCAGCAGCGTTTCGGCGGGGGCGTACTCCTACGAGCAGTACTTC. Protein sequence: CASSVSAGAYSYEQYF.